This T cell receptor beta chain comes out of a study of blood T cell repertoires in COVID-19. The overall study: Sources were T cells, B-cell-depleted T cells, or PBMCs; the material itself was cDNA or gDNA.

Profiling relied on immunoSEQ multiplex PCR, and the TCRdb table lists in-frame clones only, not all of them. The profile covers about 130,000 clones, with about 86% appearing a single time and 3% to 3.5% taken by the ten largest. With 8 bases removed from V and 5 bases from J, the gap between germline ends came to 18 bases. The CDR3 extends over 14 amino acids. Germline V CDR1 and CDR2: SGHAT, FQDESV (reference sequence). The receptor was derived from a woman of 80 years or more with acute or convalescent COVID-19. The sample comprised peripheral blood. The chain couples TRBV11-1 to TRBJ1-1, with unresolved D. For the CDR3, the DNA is TGTGCCAGCGCCACCCTACGCACGGGAACTGAAGCTTTCTTT. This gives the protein CASATLRTGTEAFF.